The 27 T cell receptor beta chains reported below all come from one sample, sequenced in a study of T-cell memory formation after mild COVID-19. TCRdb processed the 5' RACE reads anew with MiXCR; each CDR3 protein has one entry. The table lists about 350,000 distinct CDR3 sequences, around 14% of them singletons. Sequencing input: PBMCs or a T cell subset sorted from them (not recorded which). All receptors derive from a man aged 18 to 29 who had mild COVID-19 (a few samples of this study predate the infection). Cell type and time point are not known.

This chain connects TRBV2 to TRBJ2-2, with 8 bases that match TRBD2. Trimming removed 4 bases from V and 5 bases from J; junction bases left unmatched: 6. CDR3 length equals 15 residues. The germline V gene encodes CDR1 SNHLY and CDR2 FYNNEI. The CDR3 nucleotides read TGTGCCAGCAGTGGCGCAGTAGCGGGGACCGGGGAGCTGTTTTTT. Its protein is CASSGAVAGTGELFF.

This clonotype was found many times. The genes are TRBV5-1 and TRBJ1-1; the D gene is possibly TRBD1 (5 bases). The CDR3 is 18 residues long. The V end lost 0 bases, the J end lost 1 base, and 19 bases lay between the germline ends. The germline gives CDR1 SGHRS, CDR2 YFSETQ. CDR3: CASSLDTGTHRGNTEAFF. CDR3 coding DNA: TGCGCCAGCAGCTTGGATACCGGGACCCATCGAGGGAACACTGAAGCTTTCTTT.

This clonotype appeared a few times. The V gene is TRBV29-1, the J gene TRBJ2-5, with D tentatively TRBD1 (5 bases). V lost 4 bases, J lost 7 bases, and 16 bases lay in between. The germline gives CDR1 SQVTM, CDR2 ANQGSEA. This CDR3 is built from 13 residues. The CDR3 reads CSVGDSPAGTQYF. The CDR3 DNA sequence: TGCAGCGTTGGCGACAGTCCGGCCGGGACCCAGTACTTC.

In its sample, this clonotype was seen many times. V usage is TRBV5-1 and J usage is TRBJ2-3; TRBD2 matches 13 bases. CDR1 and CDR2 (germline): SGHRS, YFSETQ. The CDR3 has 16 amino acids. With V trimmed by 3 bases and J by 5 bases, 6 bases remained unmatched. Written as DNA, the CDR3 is TGCGCCAGCAGCTCCCGGACTAGCGGGGGTATAGATACGCAGTATTTT. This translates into CASSSRTSGGIDTQYF.

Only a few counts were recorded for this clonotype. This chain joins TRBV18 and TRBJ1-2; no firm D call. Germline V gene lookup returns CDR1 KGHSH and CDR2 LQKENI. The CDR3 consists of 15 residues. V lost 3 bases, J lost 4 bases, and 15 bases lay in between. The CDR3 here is CASSPSQDIRYGYTF. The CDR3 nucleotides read TGTGCCAGCTCACCCTCTCAGGATATTCGCTATGGCTACACCTTC.

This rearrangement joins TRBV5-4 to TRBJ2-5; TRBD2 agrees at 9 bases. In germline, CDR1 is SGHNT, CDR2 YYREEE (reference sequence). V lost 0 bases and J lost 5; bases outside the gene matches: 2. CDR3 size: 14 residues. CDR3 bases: TGTGCCAGCAGCTTGGCCCTAGCGGGGGAGACCCAGTACTTC. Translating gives CASSLALAGETQYF.

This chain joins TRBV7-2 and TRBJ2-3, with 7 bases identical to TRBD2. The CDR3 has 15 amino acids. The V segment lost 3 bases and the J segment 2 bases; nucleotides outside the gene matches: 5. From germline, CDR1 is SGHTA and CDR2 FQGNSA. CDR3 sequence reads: CASSLGRGDTDTQYF. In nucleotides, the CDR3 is TGTGCCAGCAGCTTGGGACGGGGGGACACAGATACGCAGTATTTT. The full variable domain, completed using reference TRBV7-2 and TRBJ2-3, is GAGVSQSPSNKVTEKGKDVELRCDPISGHTALYWYRQSLGQGLEFLIYFQGNSAPDKSGLPSDRFSAERTGGSVSTLTIQRTQQEDSAVYLCASSLGRGDTDTQYFGPGTRLTVL.

CDR3 DNA: TGTGCCAGCAGGCCGGGGACAGGGGGCGAGGGCACAGATACGCAGTATTTT. Translation gives CASRPGTGGEGTDTQYF. The J gene is TRBJ2-3, the V gene TRBV5-4; 12 bases align to TRBD1. Germline V lookup: CDR1 SGHNT, CDR2 YYREEE (reference sequence). V shed 5 bases, J shed 1 base, and the junction held 8 bases outside the gene matches. The CDR3 has 17 amino acids. Full variable domain (rest looked up from reference TRBV5-4 and TRBJ2-3): ETGVTQSPTHLIKTRGQQVTLRCSSQSGHNTVSWYQQALGQGPQFIFQYYREEENGRGNFPPRFSGLQFPNYSSELNVNALELDDSALYLCASRPGTGGEGTDTQYFGPGTRLTVL.

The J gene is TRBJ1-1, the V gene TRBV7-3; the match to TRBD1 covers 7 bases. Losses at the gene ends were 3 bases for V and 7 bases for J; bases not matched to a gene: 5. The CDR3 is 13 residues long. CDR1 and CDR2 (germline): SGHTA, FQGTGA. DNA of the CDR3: TGTGCCAGCAGCTTTGCCGGGACAGATGAAGCTTTCTTT. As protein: CASSFAGTDEAFF.

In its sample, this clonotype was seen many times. Here the CDR3 reads CASLRDFPYEQYF. In nucleotides, the CDR3 is TGTGCCAGTCTCCGGGACTTCCCCTACGAGCAGTACTTC. The rearrangement joins TRBV6-6 to TRBJ2-7; tentative D call: TRBD2 (6 bases). The CDR3 totals 13 residues. CDR1 and CDR2 from the germline V gene are MNHNY and SVGAGI (reference sequence). V gave up 9 bases and J gave up 2 bases, with 14 bases separating them.

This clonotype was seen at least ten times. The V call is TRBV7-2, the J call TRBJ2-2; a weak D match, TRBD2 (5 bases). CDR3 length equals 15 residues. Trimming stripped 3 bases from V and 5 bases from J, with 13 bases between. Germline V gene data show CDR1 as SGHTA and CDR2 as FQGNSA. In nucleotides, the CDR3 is TGTGCCAGCAGCTTCCGGGATAGGTCAACCGGGGAGCTGTTTTTT. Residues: CASSFRDRSTGELFF.

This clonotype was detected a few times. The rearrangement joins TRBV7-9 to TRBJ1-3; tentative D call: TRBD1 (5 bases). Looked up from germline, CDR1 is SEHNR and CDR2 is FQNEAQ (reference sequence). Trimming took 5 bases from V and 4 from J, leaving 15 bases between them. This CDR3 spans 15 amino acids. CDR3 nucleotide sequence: TGTGCCAGCAGCGCCAGGGTCGGCCCGGGAAACACCATATATTTT. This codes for CASSARVGPGNTIYF.

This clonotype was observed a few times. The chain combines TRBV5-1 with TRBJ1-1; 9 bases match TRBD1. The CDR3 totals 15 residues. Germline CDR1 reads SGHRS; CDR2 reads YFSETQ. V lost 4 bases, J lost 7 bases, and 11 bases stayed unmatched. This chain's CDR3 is CASSPGQGVANEAFF. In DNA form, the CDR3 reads TGCGCCAGCAGCCCGGGACAGGGCGTTGCCAATGAAGCTTTCTTT. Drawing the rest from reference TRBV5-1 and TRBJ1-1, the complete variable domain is KAGVTQTPRYLIKTRGQQVTLSCSPISGHRSVSWYQQTPGQGLQFLFEYFSETQRNKGNFPGRFSGRQFSNSRSEMNVSTLELGDSALYLCASSPGQGVANEAFFGQGTRLTVV.

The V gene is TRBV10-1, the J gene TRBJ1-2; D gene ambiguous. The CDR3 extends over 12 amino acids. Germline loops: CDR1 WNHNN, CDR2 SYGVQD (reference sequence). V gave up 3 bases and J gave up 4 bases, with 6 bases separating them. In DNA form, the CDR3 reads TGCGCCAGCAGTGATACGGTCTATGGCTACACCTTC. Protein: CASSDTVYGYTF.

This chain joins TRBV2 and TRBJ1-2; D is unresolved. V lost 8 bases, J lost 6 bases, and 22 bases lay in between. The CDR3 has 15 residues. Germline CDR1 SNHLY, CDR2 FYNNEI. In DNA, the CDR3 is TGTGCCAGCCACCTCGAACGGGCCGTTATCCATGGCTACACCTTC. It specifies CASHLERAVIHGYTF.

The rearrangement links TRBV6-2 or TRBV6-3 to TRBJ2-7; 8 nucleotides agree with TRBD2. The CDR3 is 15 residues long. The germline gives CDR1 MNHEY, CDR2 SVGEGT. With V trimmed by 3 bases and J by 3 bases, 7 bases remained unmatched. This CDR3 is CASSYNGGGLYEQYV. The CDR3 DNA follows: TGTGCCAGCAGTTATAACGGCGGGGGGCTCTACGAGCAGTACGTC.

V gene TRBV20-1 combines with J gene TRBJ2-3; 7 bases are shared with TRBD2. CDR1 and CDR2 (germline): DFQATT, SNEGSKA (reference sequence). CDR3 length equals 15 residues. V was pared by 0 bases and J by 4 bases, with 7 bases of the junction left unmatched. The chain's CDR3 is CSARDPAGEADTQYF. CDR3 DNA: TGCAGTGCTAGAGATCCGGCGGGGGAAGCAGATACGCAGTATTTT.

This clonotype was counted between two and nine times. CDR3 in DNA: TGTGCCAGCAGTTGGTCGGGAGGGGGAGGCAATGAGCAGTTCTTC. Residues: CASSWSGGGGNEQFF. The V gene is TRBV6-6, the J gene TRBJ2-1; TRBD2 agrees at 8 bases. This CDR3 region has 15 residues. J lost 6 bases, V lost 4 bases, and 8 bases had no gene match. Germline CDR1 reads MNHNY; CDR2 reads SVGAGI (reference sequence).

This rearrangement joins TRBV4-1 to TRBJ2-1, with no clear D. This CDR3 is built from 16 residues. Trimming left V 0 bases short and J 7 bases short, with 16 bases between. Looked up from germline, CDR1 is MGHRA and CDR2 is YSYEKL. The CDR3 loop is CASSQDLPRDSNEQFF. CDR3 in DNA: TGCGCCAGCAGCCAAGATCTCCCCCGAGACTCTAATGAGCAGTTCTTC.

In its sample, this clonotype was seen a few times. CDR3: CATSDSPGNEQFF. The CDR3 coding sequence is TGTGCCACCAGTGATTCCCCAGGAAATGAGCAGTTCTTC. The genes are TRBV24-1 and TRBJ2-1; the D is unclear. Trimming removed 2 bases from V and 7 bases from J, with 8 bases in between. The germline CDR1 and CDR2 sequences are KGHDR and SFDVKD. CDR3 length: 13 amino acids.

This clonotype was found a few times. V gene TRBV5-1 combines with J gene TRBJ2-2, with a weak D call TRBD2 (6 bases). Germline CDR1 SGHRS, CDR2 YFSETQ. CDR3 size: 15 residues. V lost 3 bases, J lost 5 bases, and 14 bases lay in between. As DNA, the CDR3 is TGCGCCAGCAGCTGGACGGAGGGCGGGACCGGGGAGCTGTTTTTT. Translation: CASSWTEGGTGELFF. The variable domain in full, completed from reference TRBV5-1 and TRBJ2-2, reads KAGVTQTPRYLIKTRGQQVTLSCSPISGHRSVSWYQQTPGQGLQFLFEYFSETQRNKGNFPGRFSGRQFSNSRSEMNVSTLELGDSALYLCASSWTEGGTGELFFGEGSRLTVL.

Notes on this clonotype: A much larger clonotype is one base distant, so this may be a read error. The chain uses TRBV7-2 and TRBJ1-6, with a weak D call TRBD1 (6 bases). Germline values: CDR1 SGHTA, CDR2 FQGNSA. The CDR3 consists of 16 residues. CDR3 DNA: TGTGCCAGCCGCATGGCCGGGACAACCTATAATTCACCCATCCACTTT. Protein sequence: CASRMAGTTYNSPIHF.

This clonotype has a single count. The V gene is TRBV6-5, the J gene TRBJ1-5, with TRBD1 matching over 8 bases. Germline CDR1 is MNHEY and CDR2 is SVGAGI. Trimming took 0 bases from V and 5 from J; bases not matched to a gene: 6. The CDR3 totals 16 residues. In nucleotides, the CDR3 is TGTGCCAGCAGTTACTCGGGCGCGACAGGGGATCAGCCCCAGCATTTT. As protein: CASSYSGATGDQPQHF.

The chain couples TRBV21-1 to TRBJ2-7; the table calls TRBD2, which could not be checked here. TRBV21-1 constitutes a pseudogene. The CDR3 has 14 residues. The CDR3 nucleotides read TGTGCCAGCAGCAAAGGGCAGGGAGTCGGCGAGCAGTACGTC. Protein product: CASSKGQGVGEQYV.

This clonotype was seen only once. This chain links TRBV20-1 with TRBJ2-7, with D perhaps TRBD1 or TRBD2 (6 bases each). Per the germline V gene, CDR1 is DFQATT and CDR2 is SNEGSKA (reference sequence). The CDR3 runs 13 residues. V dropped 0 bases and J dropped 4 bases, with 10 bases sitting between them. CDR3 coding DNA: TGCAGTGCTAGAGAAGGGGGGCCGTACGAGCAGTACTTC. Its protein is CSAREGGPYEQYF.

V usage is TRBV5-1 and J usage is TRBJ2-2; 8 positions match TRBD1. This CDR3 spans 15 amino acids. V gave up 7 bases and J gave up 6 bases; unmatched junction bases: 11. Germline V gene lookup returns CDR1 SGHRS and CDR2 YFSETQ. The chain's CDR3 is CASGGQAILSGELFF. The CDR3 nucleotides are TGCGCCAGCGGGGGACAGGCCATTTTGTCCGGGGAGCTGTTTTTT.

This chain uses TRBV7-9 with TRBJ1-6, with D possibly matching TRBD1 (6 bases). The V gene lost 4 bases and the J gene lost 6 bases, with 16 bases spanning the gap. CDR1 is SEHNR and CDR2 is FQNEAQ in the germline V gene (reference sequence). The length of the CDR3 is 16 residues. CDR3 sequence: CASSSLGGQPNSPLHF. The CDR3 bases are TGTGCCAGCAGCTCTCTGGGGGGGCAGCCTAATTCACCCCTCCACTTT.